The 22 T cell receptor beta chains listed next were all sequenced from one sample in a study of CD8+CD57+ T cells in acquired aplastic anemia. Whoever was chosen for sequencing had shown CD8+CD57+ cell expansion by flow cytometry. TCR beta VDJ and CDR3 profiling used genomic DNA as template. MiXCR, run by TCRdb on the reads, gives a single entry per CDR3 protein. This sample has about 200,000 distinct CDR3 sequences, with 60% to 80% found just once. Specimen: sorted CD4+, CD8+, or CD8+CD57+ T cells (not recorded which) from PBMCs. Receptors originate from a human donor with aplastic anemia.

The V call is TRBV5-1, the J call TRBJ2-3; 7 bases map to TRBD1. V gave up 1 base and J gave up 6 bases; unmatched junction bases: 8. In germline, CDR1 is SGHRS, CDR2 YFSETQ. The CDR3 length is 15 residues. The CDR3 protein is CASSLQPTGADTQYF. The DNA of the CDR3 is TGCGCCAGCAGCTTGCAGCCCACAGGGGCGGATACGCAGTATTTT.

This rearrangement joins TRBV6-6 to TRBJ1-1; D gene unclear. The CDR3 is 15 residues long. Germline CDR1 MNHNY, CDR2 SVGAGI (reference sequence). The V end was cut by 0 bases, the J end by 3 bases, with 11 bases between. The CDR3 reads CASSYSADRDTEAFF. The CDR3, as DNA: TGTGCCAGCAGTTACTCGGCTGACCGAGACACTGAAGCTTTCTTT.

J is TRBJ2-3 and V is TRBV9; no clear D. V lost 1 base, J lost 3 bases, and 6 bases lay in between. The germline V gene has CDR1 SGDLS and CDR2 YYNGEE. The CDR3 loop spans 13 amino acids. CDR3 sequence reads: CASSVRTTDTQYF. CDR3 DNA sequence: TGTGCCAGCAGCGTACGAACTACAGATACGCAGTATTTT.

Worth noting for this clonotype: Possible read error: a much larger clone is one base away. CDR3 amino acids: CASSSQTGGITDAQYF. CDR3 nucleotides: TGTGCCAGCAGCTCCCAAACGGGAGGGATAACAGATGCGCAGTATTTT. This rearrangement joins TRBV5-6 to TRBJ2-3; 8 nucleotides align to TRBD2. CDR1 and CDR2 (germline): SGHDT, YYEEEE. The CDR3 has 16 amino acids. The full variable domain, in which reference TRBV5-6 and TRBJ2-3 provide the parts outside the CDR3, is DAGVTQSPTHLIKTRGQQVTLRCSPKSGHDTVSWYQQALGQGPQFIFQYYEEEERQRGNFPDRFSGHQFPNYSSELNVNALLLGDSALYLCASSSQTGGITDAQYFGPGTRLTVL.

Only a few counts were recorded for this clonotype. The rearrangement links TRBV7-9 to TRBJ1-2; D is undetermined. In germline, CDR1 is SEHNR, CDR2 FQNEAQ (reference sequence). There are 15 residues in the CDR3. Trimming cost V 2 bases and J 8 bases, with 18 bases left between them. For the CDR3, the DNA is TGTGCCAGCAGCTTACTGCGTGTCGTGGATAAGGGCTACACCTTC. This sequence encodes CASSLLRVVDKGYTF.

The CDR3 DNA reads as TGCAGTGCTGTCGACAGGGCCTCCTTCGGGGAGCAGTACTTC. This codes for CSAVDRASFGEQYF. V usage is TRBV20-1 and J usage is TRBJ2-7, with 7 bases lining up with TRBD1. There are 14 residues in the CDR3. Germline V gives CDR1 DFQATT, CDR2 SNEGSKA (reference sequence). J gave up 7 bases and V 5 bases, and 14 bases lay outside the gene matches.

This rearrangement joins TRBV5-4 to TRBJ2-5, with D tentatively TRBD2 (6 bases). This CDR3 comprises 15 residues. The germline gives CDR1 SGHNT, CDR2 YYREEE (reference sequence). Trimming stripped 5 bases from V and 0 bases from J, with 14 bases between. The CDR3: CASRAGGTYQETQYF. The CDR3 DNA reads as TGTGCCAGCAGGGCCGGGGGTACCTACCAAGAGACCCAGTACTTC.

J is TRBJ1-2 and V is TRBV24-1; no clear D. Trimming removed 3 bases at V and 6 bases at J, with 13 bases between. The CDR3 spans 14 residues. CDR1 KGHDR and CDR2 SFDVKD come from the germline V gene. The CDR3 DNA reads as TGTGCCACCAGTGATCCTGACCGCTTAGATGGCTACACCTTC. This codes for CATSDPDRLDGYTF.

The chain joins TRBV15 to TRBJ1-1, with D tentatively TRBD1 (6 bases). There are 16 residues in the CDR3. Trimming took 5 bases from V and 4 from J, leaving 20 bases between them. Germline lookup yields CDR1 LNHNV and CDR2 YYDKDF (reference sequence). The CDR3 DNA sequence: TGTGCCACCAGCTCCCGGGGAGGGGGTACCGTCACTGAAGCTTTCTTT. Encoded protein: CATSSRGGGTVTEAFF.

This chain's CDR3 is CASSSGQGIINTDTQYF. The CDR3 DNA follows: TGCGCCAGCAGCTCCGGACAGGGCATAATTAACACAGATACGCAGTATTTT. This chain uses TRBV5-1 with TRBJ2-3; 8 bases match TRBD1. Germline V gene data show CDR1 as SGHRS and CDR2 as YFSETQ. V shed 3 bases, J shed 2 bases, and the junction held 11 bases outside the gene matches. The CDR3 contains 17 residues.

CDR3 residues: CSARDGGLAGVQETQYF. CDR3 DNA sequence: TGCAGTGCTAGAGATGGGGGACTAGCGGGGGTCCAAGAGACCCAGTACTTC. The V and J genes are TRBV20-1 and TRBJ2-5, with 14 nucleotides matching TRBD2. CDR1 is DFQATT, CDR2 SNEGSKA, per germline (reference sequence). Germline trimming cut 0 bases from V and 1 base from J; bases unmatched to any gene: 4. The CDR3 consists of 17 residues.

The chain combines TRBV19 with TRBJ1-2; D may be TRBD1 (6 bases). The CDR3 consists of 16 residues. Deletions cut 4 bases from V and 1 base from J, with 16 bases between. Germline CDR1 LNHDA, CDR2 SQIVND (reference sequence). CDR3 in amino acids: CASSTSPGDHNYGYTF. The CDR3 coding sequence is TGTGCCAGTAGTACCAGTCCAGGGGACCATAACTATGGCTACACCTTC.

The V call is TRBV20-1, the J call TRBJ2-7; TRBD1 matches at 8 bases. The junction had 2 bases not matched to a gene; V was cut back by 5 bases and J by 5 bases. CDR1 is DFQATT and CDR2 is SNEGSKA in the germline V gene (reference sequence). CDR3 length: 11 amino acids. The CDR3 here is CSAGQGNEQYF. CDR3 DNA sequence: TGCAGTGCTGGACAGGGAAACGAGCAGTACTTC.

The rearrangement links TRBV7-8 to TRBJ2-7, with a weak D call TRBD1 (6 bases). The germline V and J ends were trimmed by 5 bases and 6 bases, with 14 bases remaining between them. This CDR3 has 13 residues. The germline V gene has CDR1 SGHVS and CDR2 FQNEAQ. CDR3 sequence: CASSGRDTSEQYF. CDR3 DNA: TGTGCCAGCAGCGGAAGGGACACCTCCGAGCAGTACTTC.

This clonotype was seen ten or more times. The V call is TRBV7-2, the J call TRBJ2-7; D is unresolved. CDR3 length equals 14 residues. V lost 2 bases to trimming and J lost 1 base, with 9 bases between them. Germline V gives CDR1 SGHTA, CDR2 FQGNSA. CDR3 region: CASSLFVESYEQYF. CDR3 in DNA: TGTGCCAGCAGCTTATTTGTAGAGTCCTACGAGCAGTACTTC.

In its sample, this clonotype was seen a few times. The chain links TRBV2 to TRBJ2-1, with D tentatively TRBD2 (6 bases). The length of the CDR3 is 15 residues. Trimming shortened V by 2 bases and J by 3 bases, and 11 bases separated the two germline ends. The germline V gene encodes CDR1 SNHLY and CDR2 FYNNEI. The CDR3 loop reads CASSELAINYNEQFF. CDR3 DNA: TGTGCCAGCAGTGAACTAGCGATAAACTACAATGAGCAGTTCTTC.

The CDR3 region has the DNA TGTGCCATCGAACCCGGGAATAGCAATGAGCAGTTCTTC. Translation gives CAIEPGNSNEQFF. The genes are TRBV10-3 and TRBJ2-1; possibly TRBD2 for D (5 bases). This CDR3 is 13 amino acids long. Trimming took off 8 bases at V and 6 bases at J, with 14 bases between the two ends. Germline V gene sequence: CDR1 ENHRY, CDR2 SYGVKD.

The J gene is TRBJ2-3, the V gene TRBV6-2 or TRBV6-3; the D gene could be TRBD1 or TRBD2 (5 bases each). V dropped 6 bases and J dropped 6 bases, with 19 bases sitting between them. The CDR3 has 15 residues. Germline V gives CDR1 MNHEY, CDR2 SVGEGT. The CDR3 sequence is CASRPLPRGSDTQYF. The CDR3 nucleotides are TGTGCCAGCAGACCCCTGCCACGGGGCTCGGATACGCAGTATTTT.

The table lists this clonotype with a count of one. One end of the junction varies from germline; a read error may be responsible. The chain is built from TRBV28 and TRBJ2-2; 9 bases fit TRBD1. Germline CDR1 and CDR2: MDHEN and SYDVKM. The CDR3 consists of 15 residues. Here the CDR3 DNA reads TGTGCCAGCTCCCCCCGGGACAGGGACACCGGGGAGCTGCTTTTT. As protein: CASSPRDRDTGELLF.

The genes are TRBV20-1 and TRBJ2-3; 11 bases match TRBD2. From germline, CDR1 is DFQATT and CDR2 SNEGSKA (reference sequence). The ends lost 6 bases at V and 4 bases at J; junction bases unmatched: 6. The CDR3 is 14 residues long. The CDR3 nucleotides read TGCAGTGCGCTAGCGGGGGGATCCCCAGATACGCAGTATTTT. Its protein product is CSALAGGSPDTQYF.

The rearrangement joins TRBV30 to TRBJ2-7; 7 nucleotides agree with TRBD1. With V trimmed by 3 bases and J by 3 bases, 2 bases remained unmatched. CDR1 is GTSNPN and CDR2 is SVGIG in the germline V gene (reference sequence). CDR3 length: 12 residues. The CDR3, as DNA: TGTGCCTGGAGCGGACAGGACTACGAGCAGTACTTC. This gives the protein CAWSGQDYEQYF.

J is TRBJ1-4 and V is TRBV27; TRBD1 agrees at 7 bases. The CDR3 is 14 residues long. Germline CDR1 is MNHEY and CDR2 is SMNVEV (reference sequence). With V trimmed by 5 bases and J by 4 bases, 4 bases remained unmatched. Here the CDR3 reads CASSPGQINEKLFF. CDR3 DNA: TGTGCCAGCAGTCCGGGACAGATTAATGAAAAACTGTTTTTT. The entire variable domain, with the rest obtained from reference TRBV27 and TRBJ1-4, is as follows: EAQVTQNPRYLITVTGKKLTVTCSQNMNHEYMSWYRQDPGLGLRQIYYSMNVEVTDKGDVPEGYKVSRKEKRNFPLILESPSPNQTSLYFCASSPGQINEKLFFGSGTQLSVL.